Detailed here is one TCR beta chain. Assay used: immunoSEQ multiplex PCR; TCRdb lists only in-frame clones, some missing. The sample holds about 160,000 clones, 65% to 80% seen once. The record originates from a study of blood T cell repertoires in COVID-19. The clonotype comes from a man aged 55 to 70 with acute or convalescent COVID-19. The source material was peripheral blood.

CDR3 in DNA: TGCGCCAGCAGCCAAGATTTATGGAACACTGAAGCTTTCTTT. Translated: CASSQDLWNTEAFF. J is TRBJ1-1 and V is TRBV4-3; D is ambiguous. V gave up 0 bases and J gave up 1 base, with 6 bases separating them. Germline V CDR1 and CDR2: LGHNA, YSLEER. The CDR3 runs 14 residues.